This passage covers 2 T cell receptor beta chains from one sample sequenced in a study of shared clonotypes between healthy human individuals. Measured with immunoSEQ multiplex PCR; TCRdb has only the in-frame clones, and not every one. The data contain 2,500,000 or so clones, approximately 93% of them seen just once; the ten biggest clones take up approximately 0.36%. Sequencing input: naive CD4+ T cells from PBMCs. Sample subset: CD45RA+ positively selected. The receptor source for this set is a man aged 18 to 29 in good health. Some clones in this sample may be carry-over from other donors' samples.

The chain joins TRBV5-1 to TRBJ2-2, with TRBD1 matching over 9 bases. The length of the CDR3 is 15 residues. CDR1 is SGHRS, CDR2 YFSETQ, per germline. V dropped 2 bases and J dropped 7; count of bases not matched to a gene: 6. The DNA of the CDR3 is TGCGCCAGCAGCTTCGTGACAGGGGGTGGCGGGGAGCTGTTTTTT. Protein: CASSFVTGGGGELFF.

The chain uses TRBV27 and TRBJ2-5; D call uncertain. The CDR3 has 13 residues. CDR1 MNHEY and CDR2 SMNVEV come from the germline V gene (reference sequence). V lost 4 bases, J lost 1 base, and 7 bases lay in between. CDR3 nucleotide sequence: TGTGCCAGCAGTTACGCACGCCAAGAGACCCAGTACTTC. Protein product: CASSYARQETQYF.